A selection of T cell receptor beta chains follows, all from one sample in a study of blood T cell repertoires in COVID-19. Repertoires were generated with immunoSEQ multiplex PCR, while TCRdb's copy carries only in-frame clones and drops some. The data hold over 65,000 clones, with approximately 84% observed a single time. The sample was peripheral blood. The receptor source for this set is a human donor in a cohort sampled during active COVID-19. The CDR3 runs from the conserved cysteine through the conserved F or W. The D gene is left open where the match is weak. Clone size is shown for a subset of rows, as once, few, many or a class of expanded clone.

abundance: .
j_gene: TRBJ1-2
d_gene: TRBD1
v_gene: TRBV10-2
CDR3nt: TGCGCCAGCAGTGAGCGACAGGGAAGATATGGCTACACCTTC
CDR3aa: CASSERQGRYGYTF

abundance: once
j_gene: TRBJ2-7
d_gene: TRBD1
v_gene: TRBV19
CDR3nt: TGTGCCAGTAGTAACTATATGGACAGGGTACGTCTTTACTTC
CDR3aa: CASSNYMDRVRLYF

abundance: few
j_gene: TRBJ2-5
d_gene: .
v_gene: TRBV6-5
CDR3nt: TGTGCCAGTCTCCCCGCCCTAAAAGAGACCCAGTACTTC
CDR3aa: CASLPALKETQYF

abundance: .
j_gene: TRBJ2-4
d_gene: .
v_gene: TRBV28
CDR3nt: TGTGCCAGCAGTTCCACACAGGGCTGGTCCAAAAACATTCAGTACTTC
CDR3aa: CASSSTQGWSKNIQYF

abundance: .
j_gene: TRBJ2-2
d_gene: .
v_gene: TRBV6-1
CDR3nt: TGTGCCAGCAGTGAAGCTAGCCTCGCGAACACCGGGGAGCTGTTTTTT
CDR3aa: CASSEASLANTGELFF

abundance: .
j_gene: TRBJ2-2
d_gene: .
v_gene: TRBV29-1
CDR3nt: TGCAGCGTTGGGGCAGGCTTCGAGCCCGGGGAGCTGTTTTTT
CDR3aa: CSVGAGFEPGELFF

abundance: .
j_gene: TRBJ2-2
d_gene: .
v_gene: TRBV7-9
CDR3nt: TGTGCCAGCAGCCCCCCCTGGCACGCGAACACCGGGGAGCTGTTTTTT
CDR3aa: CASSPPWHANTGELFF

abundance: .
j_gene: TRBJ2-7
d_gene: TRBD2
v_gene: TRBV10-3
CDR3nt: TGTGCCATCAGTCCAACTAGCGGGGGGGCCTTTGAGCAGTACTTC
CDR3aa: CAISPTSGGAFEQYF

abundance: .
j_gene: TRBJ2-1
d_gene: TRBD2
v_gene: TRBV10-3
CDR3nt: TGTGCCATCGGCGGGGGGGCCATCCGGGTGAATGAGCAGTTCTTC
CDR3aa: CAIGGGAIRVNEQFF

abundance: once
j_gene: TRBJ1-2
d_gene: .
v_gene: TRBV11-1
CDR3nt: TGTGCCAGCAGCTTGGCCTCTAACTATGGCTACACCTTC
CDR3aa: CASSLASNYGYTF

abundance: once
j_gene: TRBJ1-4
d_gene: TRBD1
v_gene: TRBV28
CDR3nt: TGTGCCAGCAGTTTAGGCGGGGACAGTAATGAAAAACTGTTTTTT
CDR3aa: CASSLGGDSNEKLFF

abundance: .
j_gene: TRBJ2-3
d_gene: TRBD1
v_gene: TRBV27
CDR3nt: TGTGCCAGCAGTTTATCGAGGGGGCGTGGCACAGATACGCAGTATTTT
CDR3aa: CASSLSRGRGTDTQYF

abundance: .
j_gene: TRBJ1-6
d_gene: .
v_gene: TRBV6-6
CDR3nt: TGTGCCAGCAGTCGATACGGGAGCTCCTATAATTCACCCCTCCACTTT
CDR3aa: CASSRYGSSYNSPLHF

abundance: .
j_gene: TRBJ2-1
d_gene: .
v_gene: TRBV29-1
CDR3nt: TGCAGCGTTGGGTGGAGTGTGAGTGAGCAGTTCTTC
CDR3aa: CSVGWSVSEQFF

abundance: .
j_gene: TRBJ2-3
d_gene: .
v_gene: TRBV29-1
CDR3nt: TGCAGCGTTGCAGCGGTGGTAGATACGCAGTATTTT
CDR3aa: CSVAAVVDTQYF

abundance: .
j_gene: TRBJ1-2
d_gene: TRBD1
v_gene: TRBV2
CDR3nt: TGTGCCAGCAGTCCAAGGACAGGGAGGTATGGCTACACCTTC
CDR3aa: CASSPRTGRYGYTF

abundance: .
j_gene: TRBJ2-7
d_gene: .
v_gene: TRBV23-1
CDR3nt: TGCGCCAGCAGTCCGGTTCACGAGCAGTACTTC
CDR3aa: CASSPVHEQYF

abundance: .
j_gene: TRBJ2-7
d_gene: .
v_gene: TRBV18
CDR3nt: TGTGCCAGCTCACCACCTGAATCACAACTTAAACAGAACTTCTATTCCTACGAGCAGTACTTC
CDR3aa: CASSPPESQLKQNFYSYEQYF

abundance: .
j_gene: TRBJ1-1
d_gene: .
v_gene: TRBV2
CDR3nt: TGTGCCAGCAGGCTAAGGGGGGGGGATACTGAAGCTTTCTTT
CDR3aa: CASRLRGGDTEAFF

abundance: .
j_gene: TRBJ2-1
d_gene: .
v_gene: TRBV5-4
CDR3nt: TGTGCCAGCAGCCCCGGCGGGGCCTACAATGAGCAGTTCTTC
CDR3aa: CASSPGGAYNEQFF

abundance: .
j_gene: TRBJ2-3
d_gene: TRBD2
v_gene: TRBV6-2/TRBV6-3
CDR3nt: TGTGCCAGCAGTTCCCTGGGCGCCGAAAAAGCGGGGGGGATTAAAGATACGCAGTATTTT
CDR3aa: CASSSLGAEKAGGIKDTQYF

abundance: once
j_gene: TRBJ2-3
d_gene: TRBD2
v_gene: TRBV10-1
CDR3nt: TGCGCCAGCAGTGATAGCGGGGGGGATGCAGATACGCAGTATTTT
CDR3aa: CASSDSGGDADTQYF